This record concerns one T cell receptor beta chain sequence. Antigen unknown. Researchers sorted roughly 310,000 cells of each CD8+ T cell subset in triplicate. This CDR3 has 13 amino acids. The germline gives CDR1 MGHRA, CDR2 YSYEKL. This specimen belongs to a study of CXCR3-negative and CXCR3-positive naive CD8 T cells. Study observations and caveats: In both naive subsets diversity was comparably high, whereas memory CD8+ cells showed much lower diversity. Comparison of naive subsets found surface CD5 to be comparable, and TCR strength was inferred on the basis of TRB CDR3 properties. Naive cells that were CXCR3-positive had more hydrophobic TRB CDR3s (compared with CXCR3-negative naive cells). Naive cells that were CXCR3-negative or CXCR3-positive used TRBV-TRBJ genes alike, while memory cells diverged.

cDNA libraries for TRB were generated by 5' RACE incorporating UMI labels. One entry per CDR3 protein, without DNA, is what TCRdb gives after re-calling the 5' RACE reads. The table counts tens of thousands of distinct CDR3 sequences; around 0.58% lies in the top ten. The V call is TRBV4-1, the J call TRBJ1-1; lacking DNA, the TRBD1 call made by TCRdb goes unchecked. The receptor was derived from a human donor in good health. Some clones in this sample may be carry-over from other donors' samples. Sequenced input: naive CXCR3+ CD8+ T cells from blood. Subset given: CD45RO-CCR7+CD27+CD95- naive CD8+ T cells expressing CXCR3 (TNR3+). The chain's CDR3 is CASSQDYPGEAFF.